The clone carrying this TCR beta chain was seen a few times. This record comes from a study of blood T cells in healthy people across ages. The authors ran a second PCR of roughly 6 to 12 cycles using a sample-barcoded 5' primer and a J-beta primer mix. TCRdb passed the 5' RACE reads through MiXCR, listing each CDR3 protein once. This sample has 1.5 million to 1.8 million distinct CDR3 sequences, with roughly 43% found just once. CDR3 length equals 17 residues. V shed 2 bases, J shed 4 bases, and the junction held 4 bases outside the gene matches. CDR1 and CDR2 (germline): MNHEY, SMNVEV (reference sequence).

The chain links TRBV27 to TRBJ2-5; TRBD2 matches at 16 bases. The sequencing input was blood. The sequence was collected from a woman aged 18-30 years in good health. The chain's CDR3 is CASSLRGLAGGLETQYF. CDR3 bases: TGTGCCAGCAGTTTACGGGGACTAGCGGGAGGGTTAGAGACCCAGTACTTC.